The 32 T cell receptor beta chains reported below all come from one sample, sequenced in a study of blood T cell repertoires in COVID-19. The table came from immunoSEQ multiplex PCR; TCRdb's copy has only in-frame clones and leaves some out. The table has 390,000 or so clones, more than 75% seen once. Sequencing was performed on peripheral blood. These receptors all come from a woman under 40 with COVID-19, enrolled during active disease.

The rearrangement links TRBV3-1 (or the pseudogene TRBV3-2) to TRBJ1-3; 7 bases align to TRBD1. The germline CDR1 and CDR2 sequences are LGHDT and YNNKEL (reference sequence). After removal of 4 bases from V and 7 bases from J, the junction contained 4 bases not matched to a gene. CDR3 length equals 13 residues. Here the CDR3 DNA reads TGTGCCAGCAGCCCCCAGGGGGTGAACACCATATATTTT. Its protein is CASSPQGVNTIYF.

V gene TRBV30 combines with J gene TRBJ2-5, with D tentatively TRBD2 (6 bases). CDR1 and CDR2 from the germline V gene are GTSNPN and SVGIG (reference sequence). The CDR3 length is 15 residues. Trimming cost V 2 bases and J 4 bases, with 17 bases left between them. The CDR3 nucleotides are TGTGCCTGGAGTCCCCTGGCGGGAACCGGAGAGACCCAGTACTTC. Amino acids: CAWSPLAGTGETQYF.

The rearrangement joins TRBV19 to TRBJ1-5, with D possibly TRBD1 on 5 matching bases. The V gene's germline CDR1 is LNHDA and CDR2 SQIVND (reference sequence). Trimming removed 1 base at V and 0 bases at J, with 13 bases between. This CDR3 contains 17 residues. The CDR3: CASSIVGQLYSNQPQHF. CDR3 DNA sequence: TGTGCCAGTAGTATAGTTGGACAACTGTATAGCAATCAGCCCCAGCATTTT.

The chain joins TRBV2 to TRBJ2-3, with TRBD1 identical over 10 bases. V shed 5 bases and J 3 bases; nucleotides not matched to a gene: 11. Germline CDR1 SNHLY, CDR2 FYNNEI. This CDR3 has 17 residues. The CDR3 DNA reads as TGTGCCAGCAGTCCGGGCGACAGGGGGCAATGGACAGATACGCAGTATTTT. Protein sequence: CASSPGDRGQWTDTQYF.

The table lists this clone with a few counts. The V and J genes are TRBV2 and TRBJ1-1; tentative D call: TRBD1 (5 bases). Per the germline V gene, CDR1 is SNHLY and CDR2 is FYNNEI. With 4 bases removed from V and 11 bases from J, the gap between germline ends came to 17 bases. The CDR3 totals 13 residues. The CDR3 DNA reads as TGTGCCAGCAGTGTACAGGATACCGCTAGTGCTTTCTTT. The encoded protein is CASSVQDTASAFF.

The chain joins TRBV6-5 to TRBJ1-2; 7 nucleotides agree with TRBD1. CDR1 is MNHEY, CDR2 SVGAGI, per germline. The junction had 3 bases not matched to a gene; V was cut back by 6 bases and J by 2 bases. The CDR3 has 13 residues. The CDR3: CASSWDRNYGYTF. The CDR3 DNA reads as TGTGCCAGCAGCTGGGACAGAAACTATGGCTACACCTTC.

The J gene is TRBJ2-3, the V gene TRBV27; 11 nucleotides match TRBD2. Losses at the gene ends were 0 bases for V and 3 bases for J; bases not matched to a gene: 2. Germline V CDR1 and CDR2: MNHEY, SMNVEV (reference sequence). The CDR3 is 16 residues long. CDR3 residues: CASSLSASGRTDTQYF. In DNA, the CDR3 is TGTGCCAGCAGTTTATCGGCTAGCGGGAGGACAGATACGCAGTATTTT.

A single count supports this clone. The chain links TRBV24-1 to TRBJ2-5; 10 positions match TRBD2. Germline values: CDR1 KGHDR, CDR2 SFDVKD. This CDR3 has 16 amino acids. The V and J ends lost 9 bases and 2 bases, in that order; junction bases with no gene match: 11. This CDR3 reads CATSAGGPFRQETQYF. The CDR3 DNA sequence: TGTGCCACCTCAGCGGGAGGGCCCTTCCGTCAAGAGACCCAGTACTTC.

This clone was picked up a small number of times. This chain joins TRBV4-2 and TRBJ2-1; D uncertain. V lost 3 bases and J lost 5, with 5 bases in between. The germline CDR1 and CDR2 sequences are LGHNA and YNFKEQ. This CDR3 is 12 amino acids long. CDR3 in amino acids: CASSQSDNEQFF. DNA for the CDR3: TGTGCCAGCAGCCAGTCCGACAATGAGCAGTTCTTC.

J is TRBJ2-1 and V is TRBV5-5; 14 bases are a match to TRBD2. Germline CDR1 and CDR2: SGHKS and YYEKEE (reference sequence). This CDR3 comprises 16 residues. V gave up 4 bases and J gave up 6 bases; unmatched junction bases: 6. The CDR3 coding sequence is TGTGCCAGCAGCGCCGGGACTAGCGGGAGTCTCAATGAGCAGTTCTTC. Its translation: CASSAGTSGSLNEQFF.

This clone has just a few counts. CDR3 residues: CASSRTGRGNYGYTF. In nucleotides, the CDR3 is TGTGCCAGCAGTCGAACAGGGAGGGGTAACTATGGCTACACCTTC. V and J are TRBV28 and TRBJ1-2; D might be TRBD1 (6 bases). Germline CDR1 and CDR2: MDHEN and SYDVKM. V dropped 5 bases and J dropped 1 base, with 14 bases sitting between them. This CDR3 contains 15 residues.

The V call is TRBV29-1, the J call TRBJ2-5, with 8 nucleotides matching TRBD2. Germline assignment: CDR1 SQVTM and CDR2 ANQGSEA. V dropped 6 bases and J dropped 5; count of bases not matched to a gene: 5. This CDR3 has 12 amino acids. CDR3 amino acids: CSVARGGETQYF. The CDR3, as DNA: TGCAGCGTGGCCCGGGGGGGGGAGACCCAGTACTTC. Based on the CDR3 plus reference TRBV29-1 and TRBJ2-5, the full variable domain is SAVISQKPSRDICQRGTSLTIQCQVDSQVTMMFWYRQQPGQSLTLIATANQGSEATYESGFVIDKFPISRPNLTFSTLTVSNMSPEDSSIYLCSVARGGETQYFGPGTRLLVL.

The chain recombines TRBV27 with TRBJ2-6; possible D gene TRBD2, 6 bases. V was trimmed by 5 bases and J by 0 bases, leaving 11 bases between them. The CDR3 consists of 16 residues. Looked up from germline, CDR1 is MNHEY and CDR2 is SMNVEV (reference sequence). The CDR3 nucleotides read TGTGCCAGCAGTACCGGGAGACTCTCTGGGGCCAACGTCCTGACTTTC. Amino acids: CASSTGRLSGANVLTF.

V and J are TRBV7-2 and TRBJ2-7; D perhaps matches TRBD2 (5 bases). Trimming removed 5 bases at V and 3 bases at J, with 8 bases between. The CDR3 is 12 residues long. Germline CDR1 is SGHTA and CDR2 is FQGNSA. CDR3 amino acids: CASSLRGYEQYF. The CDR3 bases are TGTGCCAGCAGCCTCCGGGGCTACGAGCAGTACTTC.

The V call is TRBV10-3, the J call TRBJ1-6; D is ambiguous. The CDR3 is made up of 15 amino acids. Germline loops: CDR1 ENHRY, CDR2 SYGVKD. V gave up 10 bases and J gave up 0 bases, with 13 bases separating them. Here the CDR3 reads CATHLGGSYNSPLHF. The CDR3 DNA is TGTGCCACCCACCTGGGAGGCTCCTATAATTCACCCCTCCACTTT.

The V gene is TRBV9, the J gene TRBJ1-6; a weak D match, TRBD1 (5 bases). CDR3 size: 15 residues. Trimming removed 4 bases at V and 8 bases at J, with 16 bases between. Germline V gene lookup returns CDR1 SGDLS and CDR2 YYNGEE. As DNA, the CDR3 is TGTGCCAGCAGCACCCGCCAGGGCTCGCATTCACCCCTCCACTTT. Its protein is CASSTRQGSHSPLHF.

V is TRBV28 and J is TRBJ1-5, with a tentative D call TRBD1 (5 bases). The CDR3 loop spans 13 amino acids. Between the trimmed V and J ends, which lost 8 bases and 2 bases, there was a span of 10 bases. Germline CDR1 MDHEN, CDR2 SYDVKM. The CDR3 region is CASGGARNQPQHF. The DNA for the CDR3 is TGTGCCAGCGGTGGGGCGCGCAATCAGCCCCAGCATTTT.

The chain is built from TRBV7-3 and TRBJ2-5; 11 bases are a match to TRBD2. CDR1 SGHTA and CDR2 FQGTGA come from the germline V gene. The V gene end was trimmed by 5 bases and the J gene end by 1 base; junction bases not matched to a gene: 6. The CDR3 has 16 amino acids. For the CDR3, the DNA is TGTGCCAGCAGCCCCGGACTAGCGGGTCTCCAAGAGACCCAGTACTTC. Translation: CASSPGLAGLQETQYF.

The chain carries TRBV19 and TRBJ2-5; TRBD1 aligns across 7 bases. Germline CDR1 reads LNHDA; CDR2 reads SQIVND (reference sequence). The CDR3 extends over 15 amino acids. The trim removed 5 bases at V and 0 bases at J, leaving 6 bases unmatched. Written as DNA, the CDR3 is TGTGCCAGTAGTTCCCCGGGACAGCACCAAGAGACCCAGTACTTC. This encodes CASSSPGQHQETQYF. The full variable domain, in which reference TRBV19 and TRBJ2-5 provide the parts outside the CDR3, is DGGITQSPKYLFRKEGQNVTLSCEQNLNHDAMYWYRQDPGQGLRLIYYSQIVNDFQKGDIAEGYSVSREKKESFPLTVTSAQKNPTAFYLCASSSPGQHQETQYFGPGTRLLVL.

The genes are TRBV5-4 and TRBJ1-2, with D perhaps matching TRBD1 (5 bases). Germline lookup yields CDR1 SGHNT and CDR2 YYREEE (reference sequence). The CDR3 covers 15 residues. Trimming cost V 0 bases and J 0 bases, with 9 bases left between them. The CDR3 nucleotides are TGTGCCAGCAGCTTGGGACAGTATACTAACTATGGCTACACCTTC. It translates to CASSLGQYTNYGYTF. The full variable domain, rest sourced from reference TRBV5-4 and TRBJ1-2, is ETGVTQSPTHLIKTRGQQVTLRCSSQSGHNTVSWYQQALGQGPQFIFQYYREEENGRGNFPPRFSGLQFPNYSSELNVNALELDDSALYLCASSLGQYTNYGYTFGSGTRLTVV.

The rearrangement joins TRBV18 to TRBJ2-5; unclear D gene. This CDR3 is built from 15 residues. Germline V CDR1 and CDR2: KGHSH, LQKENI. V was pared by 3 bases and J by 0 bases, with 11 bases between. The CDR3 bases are TGTGCCAGCTCACCGGCACCAAACCACCAAGAGACCCAGTACTTC. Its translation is CASSPAPNHQETQYF.

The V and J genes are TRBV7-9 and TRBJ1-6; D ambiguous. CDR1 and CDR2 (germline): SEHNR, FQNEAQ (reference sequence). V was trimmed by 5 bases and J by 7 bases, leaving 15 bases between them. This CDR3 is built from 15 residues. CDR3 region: CASSAFGRENSPLHF. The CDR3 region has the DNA TGTGCCAGCAGCGCTTTTGGGAGGGAAAATTCACCCCTCCACTTT.

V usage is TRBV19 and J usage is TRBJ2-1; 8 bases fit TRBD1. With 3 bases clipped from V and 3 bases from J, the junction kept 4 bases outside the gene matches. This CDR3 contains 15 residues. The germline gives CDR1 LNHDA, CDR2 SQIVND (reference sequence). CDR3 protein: CASSIRGQGYNEQFF. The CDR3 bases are TGTGCCAGTAGTATTCGAGGACAGGGCTACAATGAGCAGTTCTTC.

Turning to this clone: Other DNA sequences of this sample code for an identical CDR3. CDR3 sequence reads: CASSLQGSYEQYF. The CDR3 nucleotides are TGCGCCAGCAGCTTGCAGGGGTCGTACGAGCAGTACTTC. The rearrangement uses TRBV5-1 and TRBJ2-7; possibly TRBD1 for D (6 bases). Trimming removed 1 base at V and 4 bases at J, with 9 bases between. The CDR3 totals 13 residues. CDR1 and CDR2 from the germline V gene are SGHRS and YFSETQ.

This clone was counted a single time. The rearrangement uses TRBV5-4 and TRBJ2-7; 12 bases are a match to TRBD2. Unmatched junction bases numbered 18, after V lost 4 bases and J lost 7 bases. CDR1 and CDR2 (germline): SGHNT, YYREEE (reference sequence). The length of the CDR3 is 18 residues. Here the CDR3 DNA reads TGTGCCAGCAGCCCGAGGGGGGGACTAGCGGGTTGGTTCGGGGAGCAGTACTTC. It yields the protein CASSPRGGLAGWFGEQYF.

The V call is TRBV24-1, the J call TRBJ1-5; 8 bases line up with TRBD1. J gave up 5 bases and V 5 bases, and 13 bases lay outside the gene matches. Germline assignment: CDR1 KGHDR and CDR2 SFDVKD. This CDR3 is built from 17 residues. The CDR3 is CATSVAAGRGQDQPQHF. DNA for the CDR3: TGTGCCACCAGTGTAGCAGCTGGCAGGGGGCAGGATCAGCCCCAGCATTTT.

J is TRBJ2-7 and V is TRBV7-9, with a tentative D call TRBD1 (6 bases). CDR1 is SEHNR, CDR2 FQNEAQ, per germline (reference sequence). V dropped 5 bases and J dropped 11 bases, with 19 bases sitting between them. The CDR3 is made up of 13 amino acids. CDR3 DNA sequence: TGTGCCAGCAGCGCCGGACAGTTCGAAGTCGAGTACTTC. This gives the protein CASSAGQFEVEYF. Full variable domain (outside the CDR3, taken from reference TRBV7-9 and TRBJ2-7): DTGVSQNPRHKITKRGQNVTFRCDPISEHNRLYWYRQTLGQGPEFLTYFQNEAQLEKSRLLSDRFSAERPKGSFSTLEIQRTEQGDSAMYLCASSAGQFEVEYFGPGTRLTVT.

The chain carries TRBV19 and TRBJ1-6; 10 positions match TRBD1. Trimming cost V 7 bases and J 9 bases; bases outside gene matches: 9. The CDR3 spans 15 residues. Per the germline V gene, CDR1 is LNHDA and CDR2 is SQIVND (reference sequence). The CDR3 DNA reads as TGTGCCAGTACCGCGGGGACAGGGGACGCTTCACCCCTCCACTTT. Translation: CASTAGTGDASPLHF.

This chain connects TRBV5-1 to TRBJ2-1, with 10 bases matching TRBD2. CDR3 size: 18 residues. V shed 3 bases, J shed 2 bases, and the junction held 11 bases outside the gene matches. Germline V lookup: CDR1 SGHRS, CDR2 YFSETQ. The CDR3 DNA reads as TGCGCCAGCAGCTGGGGACTAGCGCATGCGATCACCTACAATGAGCAGTTCTTC. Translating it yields CASSWGLAHAITYNEQFF. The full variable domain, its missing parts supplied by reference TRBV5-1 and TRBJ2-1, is KAGVTQTPRYLIKTRGQQVTLSCSPISGHRSVSWYQQTPGQGLQFLFEYFSETQRNKGNFPGRFSGRQFSNSRSEMNVSTLELGDSALYLCASSWGLAHAITYNEQFFGPGTRLTVL.

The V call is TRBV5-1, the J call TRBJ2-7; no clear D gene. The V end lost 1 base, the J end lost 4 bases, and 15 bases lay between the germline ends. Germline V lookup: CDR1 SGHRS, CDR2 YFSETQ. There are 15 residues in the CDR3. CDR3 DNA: TGCGCCAGCAGCTTGATCACAGATATCGTTTACGAGCAGTACTTC. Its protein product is CASSLITDIVYEQYF. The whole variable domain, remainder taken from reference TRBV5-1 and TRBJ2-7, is KAGVTQTPRYLIKTRGQQVTLSCSPISGHRSVSWYQQTPGQGLQFLFEYFSETQRNKGNFPGRFSGRQFSNSRSEMNVSTLELGDSALYLCASSLITDIVYEQYFGPGTRLTVT.

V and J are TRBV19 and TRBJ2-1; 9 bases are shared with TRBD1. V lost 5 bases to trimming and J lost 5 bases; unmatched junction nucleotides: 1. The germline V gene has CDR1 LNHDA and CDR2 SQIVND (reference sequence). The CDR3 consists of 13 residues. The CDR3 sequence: CASSRDRDNEQFF. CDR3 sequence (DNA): TGTGCCAGTAGTCGGGACAGGGACAATGAGCAGTTCTTC.

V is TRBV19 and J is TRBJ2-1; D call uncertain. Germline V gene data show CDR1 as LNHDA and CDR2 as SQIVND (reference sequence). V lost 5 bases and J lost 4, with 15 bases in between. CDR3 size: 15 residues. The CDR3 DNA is TGTGCCAGTAGTGCCAGCGTCTCCCTTTACAATGAGCAGTTCTTC. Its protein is CASSASVSLYNEQFF.